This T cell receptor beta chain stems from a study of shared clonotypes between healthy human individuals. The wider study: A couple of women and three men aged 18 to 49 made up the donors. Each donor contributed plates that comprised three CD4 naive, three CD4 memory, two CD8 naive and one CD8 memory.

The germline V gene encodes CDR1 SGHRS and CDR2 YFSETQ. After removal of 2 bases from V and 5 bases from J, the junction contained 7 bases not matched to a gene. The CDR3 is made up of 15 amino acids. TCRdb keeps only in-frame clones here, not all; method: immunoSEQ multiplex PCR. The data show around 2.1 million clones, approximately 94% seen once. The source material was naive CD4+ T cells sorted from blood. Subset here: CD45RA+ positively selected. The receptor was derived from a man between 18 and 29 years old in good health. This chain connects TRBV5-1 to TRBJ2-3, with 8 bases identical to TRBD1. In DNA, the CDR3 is TGCGCCAGCAGCTTAGACAGGGGCAGTATAGATACGCAGTATTTT. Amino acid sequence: CASSLDRGSIDTQYF.